This TCR beta chain was sequenced for a study of blood T cell repertoires in COVID-19. Study as a whole: Italy, Spain and the United States were the sources of the convalescent and acute COVID-19 samples.

As handled by the study authors: For nucleated cells, counts were estimated from reference gene primer amplification. The method was immunoSEQ multiplex PCR; TCRdb's version includes in-frame clones alone and lacks a portion of them. V and J calls and clone size follow that table, whereas D and trimming were derived from the DNA. The sample carries about 220,000 clones, 70% to 90% recorded once. Enrollees, roughly 18 to 90 years old, lived in about two dozen US areas. The V segment lost 0 bases and the J segment 7 bases; nucleotides outside the gene matches: 10. Germline CDR1 is KGHDR and CDR2 is SFDVKD. This CDR3 spans 17 amino acids.

This receptor was taken from a woman aged 35 to 49 with acute COVID-19. The chain carries TRBV24-1 and TRBJ2-2; TRBD2 matches at 7 bases. The sequenced material came from PBMCs or T cells enriched from blood (not recorded which). The CDR3 nucleotides are TGTGCCACCAGTGATTTGTCTGGGAGGGGTAATTACGGGGAGCTGTTTTTT. Protein sequence: CATSDLSGRGNYGELFF.